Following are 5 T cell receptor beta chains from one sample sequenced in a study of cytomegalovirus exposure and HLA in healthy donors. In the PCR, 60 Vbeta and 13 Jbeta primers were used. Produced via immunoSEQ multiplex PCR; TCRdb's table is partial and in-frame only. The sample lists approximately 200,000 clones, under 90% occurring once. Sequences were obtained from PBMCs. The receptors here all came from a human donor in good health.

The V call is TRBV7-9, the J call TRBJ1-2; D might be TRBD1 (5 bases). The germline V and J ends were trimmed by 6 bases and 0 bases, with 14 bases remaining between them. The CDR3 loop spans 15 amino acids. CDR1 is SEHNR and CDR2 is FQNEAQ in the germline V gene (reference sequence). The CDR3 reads CASSKTTVSNYGYTF. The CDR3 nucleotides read TGTGCCAGCAGTAAAACGACAGTCTCTAACTATGGCTACACCTTC.

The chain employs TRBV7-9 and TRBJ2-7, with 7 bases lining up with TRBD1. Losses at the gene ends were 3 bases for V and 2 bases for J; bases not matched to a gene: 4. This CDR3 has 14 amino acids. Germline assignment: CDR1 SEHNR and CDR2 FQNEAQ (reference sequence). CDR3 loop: CASSFTGTAYEQYF. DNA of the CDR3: TGTGCCAGCAGCTTCACCGGGACAGCCTACGAGCAGTACTTC.

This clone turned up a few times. As DNA, the CDR3 is TGTGCCAGCAGCCCCAGAGAAGCGGGAATCTCCTACAATGAGCAGTTCTTC. The encoded protein is CASSPREAGISYNEQFF. The chain recombines TRBV7-9 with TRBJ2-1, with 7 bases matching TRBD2. After removal of 5 bases from V and 0 bases from J, the junction contained 10 bases not matched to a gene. This CDR3 contains 17 residues. Germline V CDR1 and CDR2: SEHNR, FQNEAQ (reference sequence).

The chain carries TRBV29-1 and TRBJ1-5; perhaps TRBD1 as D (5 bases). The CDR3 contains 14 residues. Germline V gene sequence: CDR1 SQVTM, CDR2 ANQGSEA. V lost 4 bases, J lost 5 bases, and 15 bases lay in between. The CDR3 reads CSVVGGGSDQPQHF. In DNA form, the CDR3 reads TGCAGCGTTGTCGGCGGGGGTAGTGATCAGCCCCAGCATTTT.

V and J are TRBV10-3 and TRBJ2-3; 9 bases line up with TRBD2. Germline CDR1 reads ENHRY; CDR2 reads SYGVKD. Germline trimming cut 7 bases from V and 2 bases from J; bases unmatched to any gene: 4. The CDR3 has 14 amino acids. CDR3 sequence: CAITSSGTTDTQYF. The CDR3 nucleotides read TGTGCCATCACTTCTAGCGGGACCACAGATACGCAGTATTTT.